This T cell receptor (beta chain) was retrieved from a study of blood T cell repertoires in COVID-19 (dated by TCRdb to 2018 to 2020). At the level of the whole study: Samples from collaborators originated in the United States, Italy and Spain and spanned both the acute and convalescent phases of COVID-19. Subjects who had been exposed to COVID-19, were actively infected with it, or had recovered from it provided the deeply sampled blood TCRbeta repertoires that made up the dataset. The sample metadata nearly always contained a de-identified subject ID, COVID-19 status, age in years and sex. The repertoires were released in a freely available public database meant as a resource for research on the immune response to SARS-CoV-2. Samples were obtained from the ongoing ImmuneRACE study (first 160 participants) and from about 1,300 subjects provided by 6 global collaborators. The prospective study material was composed of cDNA or gDNA derived from T cells, B-cell-depleted T cells, or PBMCs. Where available, HLA class I and class II types were obtained from metadata supplied by the sample provider rather than from assay-based typing.

Taken from cysteine to phenylalanine, the CDR3 has 18 residues. The only DNA kept is the CDR3, 54 bases in frame from the first base. V is reduced by 0 bases and J by 7 bases, leaving a spacing of 22 bases between them. The germline V gene (reference sequence) specifies LGHDT as CDR1 and YNNKEL as CDR2. TCRbeta CDR3 regions were amplified from genomic DNA using the immunoSEQ Assay, a bias-controlled multiplex PCR. In the source study's methods: Nucleated cell counts per sample were estimated from amplification of reference gene primers within the assay. To quantify the absolute abundance of each unique TCRbeta CDR3 rearrangement, sequence reads were collapsed and filtered. For each sample, productive Simpson clonality was calculated as the square root of Simpson's diversity index across productive rearrangements. The source is immuneACCESS, and TCRdb retained only in-frame sequences with V and J called. Part of the clones is not carried over; for the studies checked, unresolved V genes explain less than half of this, and the remainder is unexplained. The V and J calls and the clone size are those of that table, but D and trimming were determined from the DNA. This sample has some 48,000 clones in its table, and approximately 87% of those were observed once. Less than 6.5% of the sample is held by the ten biggest clonotypes.

Beyond this particular receptor, the publication reports: Clinical and demographic metadata were provided uncurated, with the amount varying by source and participant.

To note about this clone: Its antigen is still unknown. Qualities for individual bases were not recorded, and no much larger clone is one base off.

The collaborating institutions used their own protocols to collect whole blood in K2EDTA tubes. For TCRbeta analysis, collaborator samples were shipped as frozen whole blood, as isolated PBMCs, or as DNA extracted from either sample type. The chain employs TRBV3-1 (or the pseudogene TRBV3-2) and TRBJ2-1, with the D gene call left open. The TCR sequence derives from a woman aged 55-69 years with acute or convalescent COVID-19. Sequencing used peripheral blood. The CDR3 amino acid sequence is: CASSQDSVGPTRTNEQFF. Here is the DNA: TGTGCCAGCAGCCAAGACTCTGTGGGCCCGACCCGTACGAATGAGCAGTTCTTC.